Presented here are 8 T cell receptor beta chains from one specimen sequenced in a study of cytomegalovirus exposure and HLA in healthy donors. The PCR ran on 60 Vbeta and 13 Jbeta primers. Libraries were prepared by immunoSEQ multiplex PCR; TCRdb keeps only in-frame clonotypes and omits some of them. Here the sample spans under 150,000 clones, roughly 80% being singletons. Material for sequencing was PBMCs. The receptors derive from a middle-aged man in good health and CMV-seropositive.

This CDR3 is CAISESISGVSGYTF. As DNA, the CDR3 is TGTGCCATCAGTGAGTCGATATCCGGGGTTAGCGGCTACACCTTC. The V call is TRBV10-3, the J call TRBJ1-2; no reliable D call. The germline CDR1 and CDR2 sequences are ENHRY and SYGVKD. This CDR3 has 15 amino acids. Trimming pared 0 bases from V and 8 bases from J, leaving 16 bases between.

In DNA, the CDR3 is TGTGCTAGTGGTTTCCCCAACCCTCCATTACAAGCGGGAGTTCCCGACGAGCAGTACTTC. Its protein is CASGFPNPPLQAGVPDEQYF. The chain recombines TRBV12-5 with TRBJ2-5; TRBD2 aligns across 8 bases. The last part of the DNA fits TRBJ2-7 better; the J call may be wrong. Germline CDR1 reads LGHNT; CDR2 reads FRNRAP. This CDR3 is 20 amino acids long.

This clone was counted once. This chain uses TRBV5-1 with TRBJ2-3; 10 bases fit TRBD2. The CDR3 covers 16 residues. V shed 4 bases, J shed 4 bases, and the junction held 9 bases outside the gene matches. The germline V gene has CDR1 SGHRS and CDR2 YFSETQ. As DNA, the CDR3 is TGCGCCAGCAGCCCCTCGGCTAGCGGGAGTGCAGATACGCAGTATTTT. Protein product: CASSPSASGSADTQYF.

The chain combines TRBV7-9 with TRBJ2-7, with TRBD1 identical over 9 bases. The CDR3 covers 15 residues. CDR1 SEHNR and CDR2 FQNEAQ come from the germline V gene (reference sequence). With V trimmed by 3 bases and J by 3 bases, 6 bases remained unmatched. Here the CDR3 DNA reads TGTGCCAGCAGCTTCCGAGCGGGACAGGGCTACGAGCAGTACTTC. It codes for CASSFRAGQGYEQYF.

Notes on this clone: Since no conserved phenylalanine or tryptophan closes the CDR3, a read error is the likely cause. It is unclear where the CDR3 begins or ends on the DNA, so no DNA is shown, and the CDR3 is as TCRdb lists it. The V gene is TRBV19, the J gene TRBJ1-2. The CDR3 length equals 15 residues, ends included. Germline V lookup: CDR1 LNHDA, CDR2 SQIVND (reference sequence). This CDR3 reads CASSIDRKCSDKDVT.

This clone was seen just once. The chain links TRBV7-6 to TRBJ2-3; 7 bases match TRBD2. The V gene's germline CDR1 is SGHVS and CDR2 FNYEAQ. Germline trimming cut 5 bases from V and 1 base from J; bases unmatched to any gene: 9. The CDR3 totals 16 residues. This CDR3 reads CASSAAPGLRTDTQYF. In nucleotides, the CDR3 is TGTGCCAGCAGCGCGGCTCCGGGACTACGCACAGATACGCAGTATTTT.

The chain couples TRBV28 to TRBJ1-2; D uncertain. The CDR3 is made up of 12 amino acids. V was trimmed by 3 bases and J by 8 bases, leaving 10 bases between them. CDR1 and CDR2 from the germline V gene are MDHEN and SYDVKM. In DNA form, the CDR3 reads TGTGCCAGCAGTTTGAGTCAGGTGGGCTACACCTTC. This translates into CASSLSQVGYTF.

Comment on this clone: The germline gene is not matched at one end of the junction; a read error may be the cause. This chain joins TRBV28 and TRBJ2-7; no clear D gene. Germline loops: CDR1 MDHEN, CDR2 SYDVKM. The CDR3 has 11 amino acids. CDR3 sequence reads: CAGSTLYEQYF. The DNA for the CDR3 is TGTGCCGGCAGCACCCTATACGAGCAGTACTTC.